This T cell receptor beta chain was sequenced during a study of CD8 T cells in ankylosing spondylitis. General study findings and limits: There was a TCR beta motif, made of 7 or 8 highly homologous variants, that appeared characteristic of ankylosing spondylitis blood.

CDR1 and CDR2 (germline): SGHTA, FQGNSA. The CDR3 totals 19 residues. V was clipped by 1 base and J by 4 bases; unmatched bases: 12. The count of this clonotype is one. Its antigen is not known. TCRdb ran MiXCR on the 5' RACE reads and lists one entry per CDR3 protein. The table lists more than 150,000 distinct CDR3 sequences, about 20% of them singletons. Sequencing used blood, either unsorted or a sorted T cell fraction (not recorded which). The gene calls are TRBV7-2 and TRBJ2-1, with 11 bases aligning to TRBD2. This TCR was sampled from a male donor under 30 with ankylosing spondylitis or in good health (not recorded which). CDR3 loop: CASSLDALAGGRRYNEQFF. The CDR3 coding sequence is TGTGCCAGCAGCTTAGATGCTTTAGCGGGAGGGCGACGATACAATGAGCAGTTCTTC.